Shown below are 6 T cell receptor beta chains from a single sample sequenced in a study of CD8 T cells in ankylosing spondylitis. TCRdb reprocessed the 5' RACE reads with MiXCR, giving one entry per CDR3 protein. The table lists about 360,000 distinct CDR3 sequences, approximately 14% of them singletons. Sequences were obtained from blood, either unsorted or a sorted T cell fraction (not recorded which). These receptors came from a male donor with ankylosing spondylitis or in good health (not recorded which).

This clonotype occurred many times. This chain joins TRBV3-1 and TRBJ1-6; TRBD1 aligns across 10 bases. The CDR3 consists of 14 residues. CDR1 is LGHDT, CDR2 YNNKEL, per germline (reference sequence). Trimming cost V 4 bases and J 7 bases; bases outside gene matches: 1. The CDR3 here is CASSPGQGNSPLHF. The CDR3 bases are TGTGCCAGCAGCCCGGGACAGGGGAATTCACCCCTCCACTTT.

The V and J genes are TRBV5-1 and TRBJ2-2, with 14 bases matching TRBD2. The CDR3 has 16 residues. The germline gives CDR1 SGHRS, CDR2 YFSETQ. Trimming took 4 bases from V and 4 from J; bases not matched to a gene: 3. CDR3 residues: CASSPGTSGGTGELFF. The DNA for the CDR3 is TGCGCCAGCAGCCCTGGGACTAGCGGGGGCACCGGGGAGCTGTTTTTT.

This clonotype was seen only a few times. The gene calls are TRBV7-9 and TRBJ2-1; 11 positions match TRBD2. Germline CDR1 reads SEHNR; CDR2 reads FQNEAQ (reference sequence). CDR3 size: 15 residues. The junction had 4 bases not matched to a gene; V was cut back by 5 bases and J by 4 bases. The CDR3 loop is CASSRSGGVYNEQFF. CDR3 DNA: TGTGCCAGCAGCCGTAGCGGGGGGGTATACAATGAGCAGTTCTTC.

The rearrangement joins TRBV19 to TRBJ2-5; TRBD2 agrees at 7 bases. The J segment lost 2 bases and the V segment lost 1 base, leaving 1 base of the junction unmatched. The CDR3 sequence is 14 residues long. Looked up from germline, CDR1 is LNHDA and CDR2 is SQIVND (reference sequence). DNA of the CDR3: TGTGCCAGTAGTATAGGTAGCGGGCAAGAGACCCAGTACTTC. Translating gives CASSIGSGQETQYF.

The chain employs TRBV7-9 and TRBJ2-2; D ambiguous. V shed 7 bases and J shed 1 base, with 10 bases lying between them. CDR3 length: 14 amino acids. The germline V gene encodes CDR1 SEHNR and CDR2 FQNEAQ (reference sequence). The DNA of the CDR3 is TGTGCCAGCACCGCGCGAGTGAACACCGGGGAGCTGTTTTTT. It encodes CASTARVNTGELFF.

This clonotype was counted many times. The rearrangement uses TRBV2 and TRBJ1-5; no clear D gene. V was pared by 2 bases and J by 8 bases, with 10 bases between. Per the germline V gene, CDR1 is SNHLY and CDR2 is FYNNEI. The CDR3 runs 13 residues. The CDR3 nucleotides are TGTGCCAGCAGTGAAAGTCCCGGGGAGCCCCAGCATTTT. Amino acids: CASSESPGEPQHF.